The clone carrying this TCR beta chain was observed once. Its antigen is unknown. After removal of 5 bases from V and 6 bases from J, the junction contained 10 bases not matched to a gene. Germline V lookup: CDR1 SGHTA, CDR2 FQGNSA. The CDR3 runs to 16 residues. This sample is part of a study of T cells in Graves' hyperthyroidism and ophthalmopathy. Amplification yielded TCR beta CDR3 regions, with RNA transcripts as the source. In the first-round RT-PCR of the TCR CDR3, the HTBI primer set was used. MiXCR, applied by TCRdb to the multiplex PCR reads, yields one record per CDR3 protein. The sample consists of 700,000 to 850,000 distinct CDR3 sequences, roughly a third of them appearing once. Findings and caveats of the study: Expanded thyroid clonotypes (above 0.001) were mostly also found in blood.

Sequencing was carried out using blood. This clonotype was obtained from a woman aged 40-49 years with Graves' hyperthyroidism. The V and J genes are TRBV7-2 and TRBJ2-7; the match to TRBD2 covers 13 bases. The DNA of the CDR3 is TGTGCCAGCAGCCCCGTCCGGACTAGCGGGAGCGGCGAGCAGTACTTC. Protein sequence: CASSPVRTSGSGEQYF.